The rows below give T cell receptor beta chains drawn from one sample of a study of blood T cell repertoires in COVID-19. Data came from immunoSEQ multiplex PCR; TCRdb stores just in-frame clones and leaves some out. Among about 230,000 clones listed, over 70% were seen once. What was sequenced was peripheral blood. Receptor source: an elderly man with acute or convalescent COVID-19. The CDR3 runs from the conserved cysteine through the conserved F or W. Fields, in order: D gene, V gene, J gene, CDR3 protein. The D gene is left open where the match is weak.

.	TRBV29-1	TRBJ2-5	CSVSPWTVEETQYF
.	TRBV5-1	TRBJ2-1	CASSPTGSYNEQFF
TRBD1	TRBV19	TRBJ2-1	CATTGRDRGPHNEQFF
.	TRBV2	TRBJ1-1	CASSAQGSEAFF
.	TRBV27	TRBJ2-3	CASRFQLADTQYF
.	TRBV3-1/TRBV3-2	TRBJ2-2	CASSPRAGDAGELFF
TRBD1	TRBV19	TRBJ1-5	CASSIEGGTGVQPQHF
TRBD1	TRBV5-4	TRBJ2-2	CASRDRVGVTGELFF
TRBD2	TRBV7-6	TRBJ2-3	CASSLRDSGGTTTDTQYF
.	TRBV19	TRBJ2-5	CASTNSQETQYF
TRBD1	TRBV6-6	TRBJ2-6	CASRGTGVSGANVLTF
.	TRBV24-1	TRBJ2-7	CATSRAGGYEQYF
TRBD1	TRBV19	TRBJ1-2	CASSWGQNYGYTF
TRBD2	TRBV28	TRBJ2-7	CASVRISGSSYEQYF
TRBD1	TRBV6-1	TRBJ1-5	CASSETGGDQPQHF
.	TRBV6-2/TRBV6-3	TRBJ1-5	CASSYSEGRGDSNQPQHF
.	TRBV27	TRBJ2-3	CASSDYDGGTDTQYF
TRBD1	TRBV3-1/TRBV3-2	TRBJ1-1	CASSPTGTGGSVGTEAFF
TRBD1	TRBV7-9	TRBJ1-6	CASSLGGRDRETLHF
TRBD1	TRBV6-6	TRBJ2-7	CASNPGQASYEQYF
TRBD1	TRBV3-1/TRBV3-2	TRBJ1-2	CASSAPDRGNGYTF
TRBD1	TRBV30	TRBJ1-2	CAWTDRPLEGYTF